This record looks at one TCR beta chain sequence and its context. This record belongs to a study of beta chain features in type 1 diabetes. Expressed TCRB transcripts were sequenced because the isolated RNA had all been reverse transcribed beforehand. The protocol was immunoSEQ multiplex PCR, while the TCRdb copy is restricted to in-frame clones and leaves out a portion. Of 200,000 to 250,000 clones in the sample, over 7.5% were seen once. One heparinised blood draw averaging approximately 100 mL was given by each donor. Purity exceeding 95% was reached by all sorted populations. The V end was cut by 2 bases, the J end by 7 bases, with 20 bases between. From germline, CDR1 is MNHNY and CDR2 SVGAGI (reference sequence). The CDR3 has 16 amino acids.

Sequenced material: naive CD4+ T cells from blood. The chain has TRBV6-6 and TRBJ1-2; the D is unclear. The clonotype was recovered from a woman aged 18-29 years in good health. This CDR3 is CASSYKVQLEGSGYTF. CDR3 nucleotide sequence: TGTGCCAGCAGTTACAAGGTACAGCTGGAGGGAAGTGGCTACACCTTC.